This T cell receptor beta chain was obtained from a study of cytomegalovirus exposure and HLA in healthy donors. The PCR used 60 Vbeta and 13 Jbeta primers. Sequenced by immunoSEQ multiplex PCR; TCRdb stores in-frame clones only, minus some. The data hold roughly 180,000 clones, with just under 80% observed a single time. Germline CDR1 is SQVTM and CDR2 is ANQGSEA. The CDR3 consists of 14 residues. V shed 2 bases, J shed 5 bases, and the junction held 4 bases outside the gene matches. Details on this clone: Antigen: not known.

Points from the study as a whole: Several top significant clusters appeared, in a later analysis, to be linked to common viral pathogens. In a later analysis, donors in an Asian-associated ancestry cluster reportedly had fewer N-insertions in productive TCRs than the cohort mean.

V and J are TRBV29-1 and TRBJ2-7; 12 bases map to TRBD2. The clonotype was recovered from a man aged 25 to 45 in good health and CMV-seronegative. Specimen: PBMCs. CDR3 nucleotides: TGCAGCGTTGAACTAGCGGGGGGGCAGGACGAGCAGTACTTC. Its translation: CSVELAGGQDEQYF.